This T cell receptor (beta chain) was sequenced in a study of blood T cell repertoires in COVID-19. Study-wide background: Sites in the United States, Italy and Spain provided acute and convalescent COVID-19 samples. The analysed material was cDNA or gDNA that came from T cells, B-cell-depleted T cells, or PBMCs.

This clone has a handful of counts. Original handling: Nucleated cell counts were estimated from reference gene primer amplification. Profiling relied on immunoSEQ multiplex PCR, and the TCRdb table lists in-frame clones only, not all of them. V and J calls and clone size are given by that table; D and trimming were obtained from the DNA. The table has around 130,000 clones, 70% to 90% seen once. Trimming removed 2 bases from V and 6 bases from J; junction bases left unmatched: 4. Germline lookup yields CDR1 MNHEY and CDR2 SVGAGI. The CDR3 is 14 amino acids. The V gene is TRBV6-5, the J gene TRBJ1-1, with 9 bases fitting TRBD1. The sample was peripheral blood. This clonotype originated in a human donor in a cohort sampled during active COVID-19. The CDR3, as DNA: TGTGCCAGCAGTTACGGAGGGACAGGGCCTGAAGCTTTCTTT. Its translation is CASSYGGTGPEAFF.